This T cell receptor beta chain was sequenced during a study of T-cell reconstitution after alpha-beta-depleted transplantation in children. V was trimmed by 5 bases and J by 3 bases, leaving 11 bases between them. From germline, CDR1 is MNHEY and CDR2 SMNVEV (reference sequence). The CDR3 sequence is 13 residues long. Using unique molecular identifiers, the investigators prepared the TCRbeta library. MiXCR, run by TCRdb on the PCR reads, gives a single entry per CDR3 protein. The sample consists of just over 350,000 distinct CDR3 sequences, about an eighth of them appearing once. This clonotype has ten or more counts.

The sample in question was PBMCs, obtained from the stem cell graft. The chain is built from TRBV27 and TRBJ2-7; D might be TRBD2 (6 bases). This sequence was found in a human donor who donated a stem cell graft to a child with Fanconi anemia. In nucleotides, the CDR3 is TGTGCCAGCAGTCGACTAGTTGGCTACGAGCAGTACTTC. The encoded protein is CASSRLVGYEQYF.